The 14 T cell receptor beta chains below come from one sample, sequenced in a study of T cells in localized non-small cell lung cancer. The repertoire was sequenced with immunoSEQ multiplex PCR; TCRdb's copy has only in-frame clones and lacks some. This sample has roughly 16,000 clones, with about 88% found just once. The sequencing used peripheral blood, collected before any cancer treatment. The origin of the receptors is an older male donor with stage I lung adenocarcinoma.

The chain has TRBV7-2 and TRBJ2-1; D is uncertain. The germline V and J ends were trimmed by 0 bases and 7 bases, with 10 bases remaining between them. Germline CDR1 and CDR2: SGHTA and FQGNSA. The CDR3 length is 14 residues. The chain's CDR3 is CASSLAHDTNEQFF. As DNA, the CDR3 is TGTGCCAGCAGCTTAGCGCACGATACAAATGAGCAGTTCTTC.

The CDR3 nucleotides are TGTGCCAGCAGCCCCGGGGGGGGGATGGCGAATGAGCAGTTCTTC. It translates to CASSPGGGMANEQFF. This chain uses TRBV7-2 with TRBJ2-1, with 8 positions matching TRBD2. The germline CDR1 and CDR2 sequences are SGHTA and FQGNSA. The CDR3 runs to 15 residues. V shed 5 bases, J shed 7 bases, and the junction held 10 bases outside the gene matches.

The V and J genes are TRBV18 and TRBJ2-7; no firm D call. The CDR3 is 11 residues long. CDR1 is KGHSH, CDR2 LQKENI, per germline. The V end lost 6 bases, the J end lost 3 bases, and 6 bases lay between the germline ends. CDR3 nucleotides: TGTGCCAGCTCTCCCGACTACGAGCAGTACTTC. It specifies CASSPDYEQYF.

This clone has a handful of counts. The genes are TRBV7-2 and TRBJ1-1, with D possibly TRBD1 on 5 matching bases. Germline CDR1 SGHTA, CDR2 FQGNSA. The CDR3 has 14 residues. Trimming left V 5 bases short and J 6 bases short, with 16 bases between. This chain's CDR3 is CASSPRWGDAEAFF. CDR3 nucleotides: TGTGCCAGCAGCCCCAGGTGGGGGGACGCTGAAGCTTTCTTT.

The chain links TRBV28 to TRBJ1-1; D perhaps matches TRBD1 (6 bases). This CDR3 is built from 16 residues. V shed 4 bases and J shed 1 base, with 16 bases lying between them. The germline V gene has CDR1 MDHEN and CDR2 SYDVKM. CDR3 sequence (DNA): TGTGCCAGCAGTTGGGACGTAGGGGGAGAGAACACTGAAGCTTTCTTT. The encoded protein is CASSWDVGGENTEAFF.

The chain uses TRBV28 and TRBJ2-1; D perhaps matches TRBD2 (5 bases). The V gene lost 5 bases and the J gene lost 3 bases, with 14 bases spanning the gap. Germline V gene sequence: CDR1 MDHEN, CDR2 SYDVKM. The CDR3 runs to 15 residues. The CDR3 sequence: CASSPPNGVYNEQFF. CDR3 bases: TGTGCCAGCAGTCCCCCCAACGGGGTCTACAATGAGCAGTTCTTC. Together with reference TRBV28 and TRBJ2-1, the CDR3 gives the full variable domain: DVKVTQSSRYLVKRTGEKVFLECVQDMDHENMFWYRQDPGLGLRLIYFSYDVKMKEKGDIPEGYSVSREKKERFSLILESASTNQTSMYLCASSPPNGVYNEQFFGPGTRLTVL.

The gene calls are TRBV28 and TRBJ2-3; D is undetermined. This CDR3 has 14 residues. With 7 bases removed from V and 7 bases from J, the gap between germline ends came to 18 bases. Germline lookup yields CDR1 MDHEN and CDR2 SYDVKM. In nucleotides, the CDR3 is TGTGCCAGCATTACTCTGAAGACACCTTATACGCAGTATTTT. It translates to CASITLKTPYTQYF.

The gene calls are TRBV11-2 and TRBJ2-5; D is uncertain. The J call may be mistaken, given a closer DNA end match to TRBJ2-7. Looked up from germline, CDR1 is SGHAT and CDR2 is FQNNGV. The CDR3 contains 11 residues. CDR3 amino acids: CASSLDYEQYF. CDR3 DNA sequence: TGTGCCAGCAGCTTAGACTACGAGCAGTACTTC.

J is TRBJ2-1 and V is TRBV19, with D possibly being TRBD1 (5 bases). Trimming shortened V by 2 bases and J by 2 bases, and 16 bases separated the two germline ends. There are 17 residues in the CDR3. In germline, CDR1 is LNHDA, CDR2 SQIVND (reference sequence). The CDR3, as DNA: TGTGCCAGTAGTATACAGGGCCAGCTGATCGCCTACAATGAGCAGTTCTTC. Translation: CASSIQGQLIAYNEQFF.

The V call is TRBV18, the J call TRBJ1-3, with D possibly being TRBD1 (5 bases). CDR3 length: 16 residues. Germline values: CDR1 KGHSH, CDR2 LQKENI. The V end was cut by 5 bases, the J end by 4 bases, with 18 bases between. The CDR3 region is CASSSNSGTVGNTIYF. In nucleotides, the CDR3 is TGTGCCAGCTCAAGCAATTCCGGGACGGTGGGAAACACCATATATTTT. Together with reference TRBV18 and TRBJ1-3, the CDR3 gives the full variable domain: NAGVMQNPRHLVRRRGQEARLRCSPMKGHSHVYWYRQLPEEGLKFMVYLQKENIIDESGMPKERFSAEFPKEGPSILRIQQVVRGDSAAYFCASSSNSGTVGNTIYFGEGSWLTVV.

CDR3 protein: CASSLRLSIGETQYF. DNA for the CDR3: TGTGCCAGCAGTTTAAGACTTTCAATAGGAGAGACCCAGTACTTC. V and J are TRBV27 and TRBJ2-5; D gene unclear. CDR1 MNHEY and CDR2 SMNVEV come from the germline V gene (reference sequence). CDR3 length: 15 amino acids. Trimming removed 2 bases from V and 4 bases from J, with 14 bases in between.

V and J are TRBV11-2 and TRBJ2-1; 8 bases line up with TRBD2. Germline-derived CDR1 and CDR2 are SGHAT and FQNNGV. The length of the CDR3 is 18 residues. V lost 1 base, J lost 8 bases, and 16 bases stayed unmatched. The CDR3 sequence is CASSLVHWSGGVIYEQFF. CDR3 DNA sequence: TGTGCCAGCAGCTTAGTCCACTGGAGCGGGGGTGTTATATATGAGCAGTTCTTC.

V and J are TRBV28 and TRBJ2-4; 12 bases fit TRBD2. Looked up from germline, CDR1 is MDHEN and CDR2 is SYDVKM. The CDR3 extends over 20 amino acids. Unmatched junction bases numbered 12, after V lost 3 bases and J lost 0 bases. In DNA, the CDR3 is TGTGCCAGCAGTTTCAGTCGACTAGCGGGAGATGGAAGAGCCAAAAACATTCAGTACTTC. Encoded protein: CASSFSRLAGDGRAKNIQYF.

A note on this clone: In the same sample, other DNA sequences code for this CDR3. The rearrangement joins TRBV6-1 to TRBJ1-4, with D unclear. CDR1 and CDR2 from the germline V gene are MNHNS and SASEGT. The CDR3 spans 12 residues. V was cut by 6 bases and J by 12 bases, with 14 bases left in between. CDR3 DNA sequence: TGTGCCAGCAGGGGAGGCGGGTGGGAACTGTTTTTT. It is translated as CASRGGGWELFF.